The count of the clone carrying this T cell receptor beta chain is one. This record comes from a study of technical replicates of blood from several donors. Germline CDR1 reads LNHDA; CDR2 reads SQIVND (reference sequence). Trimming cost V 6 bases and J 8 bases; bases outside gene matches: 17. CDR3 length equals 17 residues. Repertoires were generated with immunoSEQ multiplex PCR, while TCRdb's copy carries only in-frame clones and drops some. The sample holds about 81,000 clones; about 81% are singletons and the top ten take around 4%. This chain links TRBV19 with TRBJ2-2; TRBD2 matches at 8 bases. Input material: PBMCs. The origin of this receptor is a human donor in good health. Some clones in this sample may be carry-over from other donors' samples. DNA for the CDR3: TGTGCCAGTAGCCTACCCCAGACCTACGCGGGAGGTGGGGAGCTGTTTTTT. Its protein is CASSLPQTYAGGGELFF.